A single sample is the source of the 4 T cell receptor beta chains below, sequenced in a study of blood T cell repertoires in COVID-19. Some clones are missing from TCRdb's copy, which holds only in-frame ones; the method was immunoSEQ multiplex PCR. Here the sample spans about 20,000 clones, around 83% being singletons. Specimen: peripheral blood. All receptors derive from a human donor in a cohort sampled during active COVID-19.

In this sample, this clone turned up once. The chain uses TRBV12-3 or TRBV12-4 and TRBJ2-2; D is perhaps TRBD2 (5 bases). The V gene lost 6 bases and the J gene lost 3 bases, with 5 bases spanning the gap. The CDR3 loop spans 12 amino acids. The CDR3 here is CASRGDTGELFF. The CDR3, as DNA: TGTGCCAGCAGGGGAGACACCGGGGAGCTGTTTTTT.

The V gene is TRBV18, the J gene TRBJ2-7; TRBD2 matches at 10 bases. V shed 3 bases, J shed 4 bases, and the junction held 3 bases outside the gene matches. Germline V gives CDR1 KGHSH, CDR2 LQKENI. The CDR3 is 14 residues long. In DNA, the CDR3 is TGTGCCAGCTCACCGGCTAGCGGGAGTTACGAGCAGTACTTC. Amino acid sequence: CASSPASGSYEQYF. Full variable domain (outside the CDR3, taken from reference TRBV18 and TRBJ2-7): NAGVMQNPRHLVRRRGQEARLRCSPMKGHSHVYWYRQLPEEGLKFMVYLQKENIIDESGMPKERFSAEFPKEGPSILRIQQVVRGDSAAYFCASSPASGSYEQYFGPGTRLTVT.

The gene calls are TRBV29-1 and TRBJ1-1; no clear D. The V end was cut by 6 bases, the J end by 5 bases, with 10 bases between. Germline-derived CDR1 and CDR2 are SQVTM and ANQGSEA. This CDR3 contains 11 residues. The CDR3 loop reads CSVAALTEAFF. CDR3 nucleotides: TGCAGCGTCGCCGCGTTAACTGAAGCTTTCTTT.

The rearrangement uses TRBV27 and TRBJ2-7, with 7 bases lining up with TRBD2. The CDR3 length is 14 residues. Germline assignment: CDR1 MNHEY and CDR2 SMNVEV (reference sequence). The V and J ends lost 2 bases and 2 bases, in that order; junction bases with no gene match: 3. Written as DNA, the CDR3 is TGTGCCAGCAGTTTAGGGGCGGGGGCCTACGAGCAGTACTTC. It is translated as CASSLGAGAYEQYF.